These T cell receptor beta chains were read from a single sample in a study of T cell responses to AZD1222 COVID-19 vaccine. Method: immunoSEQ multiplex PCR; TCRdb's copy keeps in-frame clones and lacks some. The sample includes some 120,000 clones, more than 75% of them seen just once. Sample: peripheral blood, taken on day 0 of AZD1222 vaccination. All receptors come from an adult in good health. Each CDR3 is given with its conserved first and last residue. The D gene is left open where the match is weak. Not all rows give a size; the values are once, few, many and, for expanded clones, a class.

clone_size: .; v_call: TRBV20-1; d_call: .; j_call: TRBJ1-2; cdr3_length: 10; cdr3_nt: TGCAGTATCGACAGCTATGGCTACACCTTC; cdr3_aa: CSIDSYGYTF
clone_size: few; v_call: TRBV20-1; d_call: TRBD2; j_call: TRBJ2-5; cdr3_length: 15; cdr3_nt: TGCAGTGCTAGTAGCCTAGGTAGCGGGGGAGAGACCCAGTACTTC; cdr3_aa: CSASSLGSGGETQYF
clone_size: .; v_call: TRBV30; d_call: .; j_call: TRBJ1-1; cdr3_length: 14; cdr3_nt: TGTGCCTGGAGTCCAGCGACAGAGAACACTGAAGCTTTCTTT; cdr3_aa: CAWSPATENTEAFF
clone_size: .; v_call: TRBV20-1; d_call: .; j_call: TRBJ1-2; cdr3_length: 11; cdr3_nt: TGCAGTGCCCGACTCCTCGGAGGCTACACCTTC; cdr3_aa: CSARLLGGYTF
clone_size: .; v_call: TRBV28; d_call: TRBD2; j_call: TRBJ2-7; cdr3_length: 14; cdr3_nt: TGTGCCAGCAGTTTGGGCGGGGGGGCGCGAGAGCAGTACTTC; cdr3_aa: CASSLGGGAREQYF
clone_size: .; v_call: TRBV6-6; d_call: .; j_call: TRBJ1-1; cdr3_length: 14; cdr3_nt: TGTGCCAGCAGTTATACGGAGGGGAACACTGAAGCTTTCTTT; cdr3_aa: CASSYTEGNTEAFF
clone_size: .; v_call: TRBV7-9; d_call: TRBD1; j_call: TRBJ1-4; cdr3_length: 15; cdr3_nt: TGTGCCAGCAGCCCAAGACAGGGGGGGCGGGAAAAACTGTTTTTT; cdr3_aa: CASSPRQGGREKLFF
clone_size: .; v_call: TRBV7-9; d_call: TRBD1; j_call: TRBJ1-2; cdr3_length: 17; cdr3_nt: TGTGCCAGCAGCTCCCGGACAGGGTTTATGGGAAACTATGGCTACACCTTC; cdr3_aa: CASSSRTGFMGNYGYTF
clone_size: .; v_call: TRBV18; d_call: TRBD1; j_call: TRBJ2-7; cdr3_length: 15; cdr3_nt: TGTGCCAGCTCACCAAGGAATGAACAGGGGTCCGAGCAGTACTTC; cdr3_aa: CASSPRNEQGSEQYF
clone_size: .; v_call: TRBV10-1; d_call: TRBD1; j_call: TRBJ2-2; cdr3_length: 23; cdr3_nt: TGCGCCAGCAGTGAGTCCTTGGAGGCAGCAGGGGGGACAGGGGGCGGTGTAGCCGGGGAGCTGTTTTTT; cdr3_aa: CASSESLEAAGGTGGGVAGELFF
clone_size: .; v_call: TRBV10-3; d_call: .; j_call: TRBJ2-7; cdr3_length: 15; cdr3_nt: TGTGCCATCAGTGATGGACACCTTGAGGGCTACGAGCAGTACTTC; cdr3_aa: CAISDGHLEGYEQYF
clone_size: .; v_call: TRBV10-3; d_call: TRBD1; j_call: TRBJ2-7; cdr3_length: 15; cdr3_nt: TGTGCCATCAGTGCTAGGACAGGGGGTTTATACGAGCAGTACTTC; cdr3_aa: CAISARTGGLYEQYF
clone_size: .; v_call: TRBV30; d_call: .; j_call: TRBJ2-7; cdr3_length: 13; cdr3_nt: TGTGCCTGGAGGAGGGAGAGCTCCTACGAGCAGTACTTC; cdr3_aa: CAWRRESSYEQYF
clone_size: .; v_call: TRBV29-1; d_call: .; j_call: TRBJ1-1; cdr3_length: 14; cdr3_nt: TGCAGCGTTGTTGGGGGAAACAGGGTCTCTGAAGCTTTCTTT; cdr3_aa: CSVVGGNRVSEAFF
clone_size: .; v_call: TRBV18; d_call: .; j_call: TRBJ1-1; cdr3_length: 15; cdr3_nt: TGTGCCAGCTCACCAAGGTTACAGGGAAACACTGAAGCTTTCTTT; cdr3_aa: CASSPRLQGNTEAFF
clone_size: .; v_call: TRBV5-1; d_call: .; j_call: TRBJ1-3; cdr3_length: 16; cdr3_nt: TGCGCCAGCAGTTTAGAGACTGGAGGGGTTGGAAACACCATATATTTT; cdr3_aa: CASSLETGGVGNTIYF
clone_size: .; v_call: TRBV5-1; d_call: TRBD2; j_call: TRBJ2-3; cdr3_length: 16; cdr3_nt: TGCGCCAGCAGCTTGACTAGCGGGGGAGGCACAGATACGCAGTATTTT; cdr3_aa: CASSLTSGGGTDTQYF
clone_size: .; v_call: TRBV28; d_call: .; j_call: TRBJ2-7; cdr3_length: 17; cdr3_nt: TGTGCCAGCAGTGGGGGCGGGACAGTGGGTCGGTCCTACGAGCAGTACTTC; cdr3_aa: CASSGGGTVGRSYEQYF
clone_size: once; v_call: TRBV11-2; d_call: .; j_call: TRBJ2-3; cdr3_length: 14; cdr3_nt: TGTGCCAGCAGCGACCCGGTGGGGACAGATACGCAGTATTTT; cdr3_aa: CASSDPVGTDTQYF
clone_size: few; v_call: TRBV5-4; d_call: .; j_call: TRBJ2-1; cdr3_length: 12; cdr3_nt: TGTGCCAGCAGCTCCCTTGAAGGTGAGCAGTTCTTC; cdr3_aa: CASSSLEGEQFF
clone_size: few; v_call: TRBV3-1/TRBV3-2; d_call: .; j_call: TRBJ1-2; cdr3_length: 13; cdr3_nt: TGTGCCAGCAGCCGAGAGGAAAAACGTGGCTACACCTTC; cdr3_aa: CASSREEKRGYTF
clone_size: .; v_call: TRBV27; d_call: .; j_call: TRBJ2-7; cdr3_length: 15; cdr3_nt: TGTGCCAGCAGTTTCAGGGCGGCTTACTCCTACGAGCAGTACTTC; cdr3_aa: CASSFRAAYSYEQYF
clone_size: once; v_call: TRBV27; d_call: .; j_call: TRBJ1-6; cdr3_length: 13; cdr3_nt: TGTGCCAGCAGTTTAGGCAGGGACTCACCCCTCCACTTT; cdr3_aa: CASSLGRDSPLHF
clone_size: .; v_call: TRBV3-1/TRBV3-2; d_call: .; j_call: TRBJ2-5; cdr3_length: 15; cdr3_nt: TGTGCCAGCAGCCAAGTAAGAGTTGTATCGGAGACCCAGTACTTC; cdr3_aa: CASSQVRVVSETQYF
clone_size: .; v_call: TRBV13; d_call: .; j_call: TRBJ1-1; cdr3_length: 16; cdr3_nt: TGTGCCAGCAGCTTAAGGGGGAGCGGCTTGAACACTGAAGCTTTCTTT; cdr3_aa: CASSLRGSGLNTEAFF
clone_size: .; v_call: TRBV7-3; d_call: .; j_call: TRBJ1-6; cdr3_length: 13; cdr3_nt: TGTGCCAGCAGCCTACACCAGAATTCACCCCTCCACTTT; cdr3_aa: CASSLHQNSPLHF
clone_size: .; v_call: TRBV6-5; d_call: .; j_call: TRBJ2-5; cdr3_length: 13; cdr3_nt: TGTGCCAGCAGTTACAGGGCGCAGGAGACCCAGTACTTC; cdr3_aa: CASSYRAQETQYF
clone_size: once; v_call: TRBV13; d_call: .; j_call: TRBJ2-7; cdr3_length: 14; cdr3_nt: TGTGCCAGCAGCCCCGCCGGACTATTCTACGAGCAGTACTTC; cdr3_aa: CASSPAGLFYEQYF
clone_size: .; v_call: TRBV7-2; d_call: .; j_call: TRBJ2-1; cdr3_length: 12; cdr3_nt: TGTGCCAGCAGCTTAGGCCTCAATGAGCAGTTCTTC; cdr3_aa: CASSLGLNEQFF
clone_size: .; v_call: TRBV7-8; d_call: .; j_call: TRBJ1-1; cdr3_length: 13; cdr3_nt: TGTGCCAGCAACGGAGAGGGGATCGCTGAAGCTTTCTTT; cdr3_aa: CASNGEGIAEAFF
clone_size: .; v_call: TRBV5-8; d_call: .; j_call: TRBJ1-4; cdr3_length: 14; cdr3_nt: TGTGCCAGCAGCCTCCTACTTAGAGGTGAAAAACTGTTTTTT; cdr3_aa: CASSLLLRGEKLFF
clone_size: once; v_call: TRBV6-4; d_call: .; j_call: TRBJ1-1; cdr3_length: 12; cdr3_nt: TGTGCCATTCCGGGGTCTCACACTGAAGCTTTCTTT; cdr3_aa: CAIPGSHTEAFF
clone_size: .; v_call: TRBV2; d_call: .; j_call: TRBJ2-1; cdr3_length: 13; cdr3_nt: TGTGCCAGTTCATTTTTCCTAGAGAATGAGCAGTTCTTC; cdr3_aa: CASSFFLENEQFF
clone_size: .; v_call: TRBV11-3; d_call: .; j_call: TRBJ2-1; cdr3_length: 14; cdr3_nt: TGTGCCAGCAGCCATCCGGGACGGTACAATGAGCAGTTCTTC; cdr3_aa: CASSHPGRYNEQFF
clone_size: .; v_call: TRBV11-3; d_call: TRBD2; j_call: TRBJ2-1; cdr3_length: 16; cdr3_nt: TGTGCCAGCAGCTCAATCACTAGCGGGAGGTGGAATGAGCAGTTCTTC; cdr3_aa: CASSSITSGRWNEQFF
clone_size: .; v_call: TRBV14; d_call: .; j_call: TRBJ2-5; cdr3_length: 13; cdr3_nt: TGTGCCAGCAGCCAAGGGTTGGGAGAGACCCAGTACTTC; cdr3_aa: CASSQGLGETQYF
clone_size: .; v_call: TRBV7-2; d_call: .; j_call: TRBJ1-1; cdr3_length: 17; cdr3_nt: TGTGCCAGCAGCTCCCTCCAATGGGGGGTACCGAACACTGAAGCTTTCTTT; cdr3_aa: CASSSLQWGVPNTEAFF
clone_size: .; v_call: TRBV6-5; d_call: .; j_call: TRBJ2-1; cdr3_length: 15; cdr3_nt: TGTGCCAGCAGTTCGACTATCCTTCCTTACAATGAGCAGTTCTTC; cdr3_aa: CASSSTILPYNEQFF
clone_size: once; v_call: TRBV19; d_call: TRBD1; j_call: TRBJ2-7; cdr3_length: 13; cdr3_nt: TGTGCCAGTAGTAGGACAGGGGACTACGAGCAGTACTTC; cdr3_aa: CASSRTGDYEQYF
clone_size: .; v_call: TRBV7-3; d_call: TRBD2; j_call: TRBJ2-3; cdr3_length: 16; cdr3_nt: TGTGCCAGCAGCTCAACTGGACTAGCAGCGGGAGATACGCAGTATTTT; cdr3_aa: CASSSTGLAAGDTQYF
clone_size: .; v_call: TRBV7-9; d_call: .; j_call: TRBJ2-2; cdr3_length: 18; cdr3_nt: TGTGCCAGCAGCTTTGTTCATGGGTCAGGGCGGGACACCGGGGAGCTGTTTTTT; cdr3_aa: CASSFVHGSGRDTGELFF
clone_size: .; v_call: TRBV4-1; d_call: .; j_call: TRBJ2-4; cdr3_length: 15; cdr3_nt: TGCGCCAGCAGCCAAGAGAGCGGCCCTCGGGACATTCAGTACTTC; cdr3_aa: CASSQESGPRDIQYF
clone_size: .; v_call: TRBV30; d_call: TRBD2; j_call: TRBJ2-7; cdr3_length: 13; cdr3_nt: TGTGCCTGGGCAGGAGCGGGGACGTACGAGCAGTACTTC; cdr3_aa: CAWAGAGTYEQYF